These 6 T cell receptor beta chains were sequenced from one sample in a study of spatial heterogeneity in lung cancer. TCRdb re-analysed the 5' RACE reads in MiXCR, keeping a single row per CDR3 protein. The sample has some 100,000 distinct CDR3 sequences, around 12% seen once. Time point given: sample taken at primary tumor resection. No cell sorting; template was whole RNA from tumor, lung tissue or PBMC. The sample here was PBMCs, taken at surgery. The receptors come from a male donor with early-stage non-small cell lung cancer.

V gene TRBV4-3 combines with J gene TRBJ2-7, with D possibly being TRBD1 (5 bases). V lost 0 bases, J lost 3 bases, and 12 bases lay in between. The germline gives CDR1 LGHNA, CDR2 YSLEER. The CDR3 sequence is 15 residues long. This CDR3 is CASSQEQAGSYEQYF. In DNA form, the CDR3 reads TGCGCCAGCAGCCAAGAACAGGCTGGCAGCTACGAGCAGTACTTC.

The chain uses TRBV7-9 and TRBJ1-2, with D uncertain. Trimming shortened V by 1 base and J by 5 bases, and 8 bases separated the two germline ends. Germline lookup yields CDR1 SEHNR and CDR2 FQNEAQ (reference sequence). The CDR3 is 13 amino acids. The CDR3 is CASSLERAYGYTF. In DNA, the CDR3 is TGTGCCAGCAGCTTAGAACGAGCGTATGGCTACACCTTC.

The chain employs TRBV5-1 and TRBJ2-5, with no clear D. Germline V gene data show CDR1 as SGHRS and CDR2 as YFSETQ. The CDR3 has 14 amino acids. V lost 4 bases and J 2 bases, leaving 12 bases between the germline ends. The CDR3 reads CASSIDGEQETQYF. The CDR3 DNA reads TGCGCCAGCAGCATTGACGGAGAACAAGAGACCCAGTACTTC. Complete variable domain (other parts from reference TRBV5-1 and TRBJ2-5): KAGVTQTPRYLIKTRGQQVTLSCSPISGHRSVSWYQQTPGQGLQFLFEYFSETQRNKGNFPGRFSGRQFSNSRSEMNVSTLELGDSALYLCASSIDGEQETQYFGPGTRLLVL.

The chain links TRBV24-1 to TRBJ1-1; 11 nucleotides match TRBD1. V lost 7 bases and J lost 1; bases outside the gene matches: 1. Germline assignment: CDR1 KGHDR and CDR2 SFDVKD. The CDR3 spans 14 residues. Here the CDR3 reads CATRDRGPNTEAFF. The DNA for the CDR3 is TGTGCCACCAGGGACAGGGGGCCGAACACTGAAGCTTTCTTT.

The table lists this clonotype with a few counts. The CDR3 bases are TGTGCCACCAGCAGATCTCCCCAAACCGGGACTAGCGGGAGCGGGGAGACCCAGTACTTC. Translation: CATSRSPQTGTSGSGETQYF. The chain joins TRBV15 to TRBJ2-5; 14 bases line up with TRBD2. CDR1 is LNHNV, CDR2 YYDKDF, per germline (reference sequence). J gave up 5 bases and V 2 bases, and 16 bases lay outside the gene matches. This CDR3 region has 20 residues. The full variable domain, in which reference TRBV15 and TRBJ2-5 provide the parts outside the CDR3, is DAMVIQNPRYQVTQFGKPVTLSCSQTLNHNVMYWYQQKSSQAPKLLFHYYDKDFNNEADTPDNFQSRRPNTSFCFLDIRSPGLGDTAMYLCATSRSPQTGTSGSGETQYFGPGTRLLVL.

This clonotype was seen only a few times. The chain combines TRBV4-3 with TRBJ1-5, with D tentatively TRBD1 (5 bases). Per the germline V gene, CDR1 is LGHNA and CDR2 is YSLEER. V shed 4 bases and J shed 9 bases, with 16 bases lying between them. This CDR3 is built from 14 residues. CDR3 sequence: CASSREGGDWPQHF. Written as DNA, the CDR3 is TGCGCCAGCAGCCGGGAAGGCGGGGACTGGCCCCAGCATTTT.